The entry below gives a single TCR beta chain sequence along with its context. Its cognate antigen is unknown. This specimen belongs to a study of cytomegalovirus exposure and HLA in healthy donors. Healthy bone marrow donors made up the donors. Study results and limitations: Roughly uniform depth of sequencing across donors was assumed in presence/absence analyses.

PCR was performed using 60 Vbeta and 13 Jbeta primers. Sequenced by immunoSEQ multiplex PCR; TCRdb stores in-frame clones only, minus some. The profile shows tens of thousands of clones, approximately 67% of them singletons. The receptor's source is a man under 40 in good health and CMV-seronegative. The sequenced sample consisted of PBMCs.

CDR3 nucleotides: TGTGCCAGCAGCTCGGGCACAGATACGCAGTATTTT. It yields the protein CASSSGTDTQYF. The gene calls are TRBV11-1 and TRBJ2-3; no firm D call. This CDR3 has 12 residues. CDR1 is SGHAT and CDR2 is FQDESV in the germline V gene (reference sequence). V lost 4 bases to trimming and J lost 1 base, with 3 bases between them.